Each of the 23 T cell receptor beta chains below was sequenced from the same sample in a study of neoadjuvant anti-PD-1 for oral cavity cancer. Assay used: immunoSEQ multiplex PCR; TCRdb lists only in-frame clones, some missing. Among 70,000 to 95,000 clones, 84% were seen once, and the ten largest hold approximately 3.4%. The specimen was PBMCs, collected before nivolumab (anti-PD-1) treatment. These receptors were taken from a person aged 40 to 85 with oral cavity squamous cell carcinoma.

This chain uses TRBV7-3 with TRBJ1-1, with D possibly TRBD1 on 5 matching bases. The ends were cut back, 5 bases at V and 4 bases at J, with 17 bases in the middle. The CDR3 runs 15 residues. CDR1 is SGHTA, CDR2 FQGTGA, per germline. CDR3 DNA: TGTGCCAGCAGCAAAAACCGGGAGCAGGGCACTGAAGCTTTCTTT. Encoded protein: CASSKNREQGTEAFF.

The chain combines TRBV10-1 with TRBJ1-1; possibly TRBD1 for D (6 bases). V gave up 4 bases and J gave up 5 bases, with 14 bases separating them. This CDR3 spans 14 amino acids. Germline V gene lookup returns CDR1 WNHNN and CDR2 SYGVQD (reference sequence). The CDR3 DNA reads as TGCGCCAGCAGTGCCCAGGGGACGGGGACTGAAGCTTTCTTT. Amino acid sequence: CASSAQGTGTEAFF.

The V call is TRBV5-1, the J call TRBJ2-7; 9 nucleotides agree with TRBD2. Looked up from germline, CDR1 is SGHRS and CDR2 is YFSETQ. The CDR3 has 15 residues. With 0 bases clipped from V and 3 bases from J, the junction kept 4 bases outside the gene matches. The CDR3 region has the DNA TGCGCCAGCAGCTTGGTGTCTAGCGGGAACTACGAGCAGTACTTC. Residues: CASSLVSSGNYEQYF.

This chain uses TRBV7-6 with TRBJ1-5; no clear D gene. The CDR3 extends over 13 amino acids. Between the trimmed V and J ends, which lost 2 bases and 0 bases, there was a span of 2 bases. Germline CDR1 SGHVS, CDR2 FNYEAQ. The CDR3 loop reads CASSLFSNQPQHF. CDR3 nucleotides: TGTGCCAGCAGCTTATTTAGCAATCAGCCCCAGCATTTT.

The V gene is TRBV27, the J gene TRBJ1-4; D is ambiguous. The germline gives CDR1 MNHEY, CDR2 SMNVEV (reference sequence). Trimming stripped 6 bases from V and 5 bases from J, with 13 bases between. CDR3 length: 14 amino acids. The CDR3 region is CASRSGQQNEKLFF. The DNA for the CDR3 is TGTGCCAGCAGGTCCGGGCAACAAAATGAAAAACTGTTTTTT.

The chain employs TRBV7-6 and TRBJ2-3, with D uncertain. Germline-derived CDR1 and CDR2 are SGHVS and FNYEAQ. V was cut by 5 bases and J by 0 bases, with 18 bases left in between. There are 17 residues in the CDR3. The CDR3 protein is CASSRNTPGSSTDTQYF. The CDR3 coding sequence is TGTGCCAGCAGCCGGAACACGCCAGGATCTAGCACAGATACGCAGTATTTT.

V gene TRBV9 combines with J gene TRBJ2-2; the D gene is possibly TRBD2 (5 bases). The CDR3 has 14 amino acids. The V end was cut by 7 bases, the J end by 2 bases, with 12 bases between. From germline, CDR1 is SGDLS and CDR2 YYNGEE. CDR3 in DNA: TGTGCCAGCGCGTGGACTCAAAACACCGGGGAGCTGTTTTTT. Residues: CASAWTQNTGELFF. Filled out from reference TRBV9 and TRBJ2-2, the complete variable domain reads DSGVTQTPKHLITATGQRVTLRCSPRSGDLSVYWYQQSLDQGLQFLIQYYNGEERAKGNILERFSAQQFPDLHSELNLSSLELGDSALYFCASAWTQNTGELFFGEGSRLTVL.

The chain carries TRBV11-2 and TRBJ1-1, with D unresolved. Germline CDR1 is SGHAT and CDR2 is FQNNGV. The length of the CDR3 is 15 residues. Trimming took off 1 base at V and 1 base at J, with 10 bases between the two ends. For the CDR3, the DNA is TGTGCCAGCAGCTTAGGTTGGACTTCGAACACTGAAGCTTTCTTT. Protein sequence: CASSLGWTSNTEAFF.

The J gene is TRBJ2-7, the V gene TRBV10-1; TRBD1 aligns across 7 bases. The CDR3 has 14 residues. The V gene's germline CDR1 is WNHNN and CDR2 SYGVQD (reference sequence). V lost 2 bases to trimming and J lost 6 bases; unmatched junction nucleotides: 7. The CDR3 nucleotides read TGCGCCAGCAGTGAGCACACAGGGGCTGGCGAGCAGTACTTC. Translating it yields CASSEHTGAGEQYF.

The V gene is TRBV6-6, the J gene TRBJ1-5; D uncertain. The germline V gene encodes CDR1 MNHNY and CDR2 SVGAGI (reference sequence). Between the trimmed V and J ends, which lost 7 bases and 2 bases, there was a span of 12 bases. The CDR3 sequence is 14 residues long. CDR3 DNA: TGTGCCAGCAATGGACGGGAGGGCAATCAGCCCCAGCATTTT. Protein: CASNGREGNQPQHF.

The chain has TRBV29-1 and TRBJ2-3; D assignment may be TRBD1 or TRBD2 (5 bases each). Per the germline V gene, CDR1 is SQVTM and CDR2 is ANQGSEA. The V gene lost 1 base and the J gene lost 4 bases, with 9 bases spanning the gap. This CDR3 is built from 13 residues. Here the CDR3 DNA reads TGCAGCGTTGAAGCTAGAGGGGCAGATACGCAGTATTTT. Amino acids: CSVEARGADTQYF.

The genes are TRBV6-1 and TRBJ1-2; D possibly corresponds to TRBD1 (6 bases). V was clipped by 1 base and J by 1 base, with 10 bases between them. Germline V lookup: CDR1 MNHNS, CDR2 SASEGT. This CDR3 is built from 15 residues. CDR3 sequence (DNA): TGTGCCAGCAGTGAAGGGGGGGCGGTTAACTATGGCTACACCTTC. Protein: CASSEGGAVNYGYTF.

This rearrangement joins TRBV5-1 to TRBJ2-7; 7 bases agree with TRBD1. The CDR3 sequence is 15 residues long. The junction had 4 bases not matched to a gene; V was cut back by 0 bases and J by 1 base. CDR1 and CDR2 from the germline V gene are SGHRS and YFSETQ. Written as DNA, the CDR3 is TGCGCCAGCAGCTTGGACAGGGGCCCTTCCTACGAGCAGTACTTC. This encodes CASSLDRGPSYEQYF.

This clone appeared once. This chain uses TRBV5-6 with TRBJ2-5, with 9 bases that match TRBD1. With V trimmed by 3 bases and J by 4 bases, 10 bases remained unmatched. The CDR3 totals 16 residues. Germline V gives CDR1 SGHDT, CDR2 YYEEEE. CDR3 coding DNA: TGTGCCAGCAGCTCAAATCCGGGACAGGGAATAGAGACCCAGTACTTC. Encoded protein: CASSSNPGQGIETQYF.

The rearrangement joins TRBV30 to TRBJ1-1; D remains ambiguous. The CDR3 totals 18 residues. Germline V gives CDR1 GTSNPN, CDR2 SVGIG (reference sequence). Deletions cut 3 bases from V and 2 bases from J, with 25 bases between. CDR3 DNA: TGTGCCTGGAGACTATCCTCGGGGATTACAGTGGGTAACACTGAAGCTTTCTTT. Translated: CAWRLSSGITVGNTEAFF.

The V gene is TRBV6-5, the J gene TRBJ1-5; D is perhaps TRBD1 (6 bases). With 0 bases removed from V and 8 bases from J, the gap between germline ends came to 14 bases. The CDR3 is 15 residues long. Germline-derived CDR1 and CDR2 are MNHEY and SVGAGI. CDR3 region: CASSYSKGGAEPQHF. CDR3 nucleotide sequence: TGTGCCAGCAGTTACTCGAAGGGGGGCGCGGAGCCCCAGCATTTT.

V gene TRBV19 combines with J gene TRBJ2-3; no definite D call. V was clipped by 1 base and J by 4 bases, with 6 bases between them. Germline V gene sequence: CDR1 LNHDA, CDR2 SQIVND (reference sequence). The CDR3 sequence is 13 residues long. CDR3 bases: TGTGCCAGTAGTATAGGGAACCCAGATACGCAGTATTTT. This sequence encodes CASSIGNPDTQYF. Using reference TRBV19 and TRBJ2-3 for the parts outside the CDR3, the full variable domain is DGGITQSPKYLFRKEGQNVTLSCEQNLNHDAMYWYRQDPGQGLRLIYYSQIVNDFQKGDIAEGYSVSREKKESFPLTVTSAQKNPTAFYLCASSIGNPDTQYFGPGTRLTVL.

This CDR3 is CASSLAWGGETQYF. CDR3 nucleotides: TGCGCCAGCAGCTTGGCCTGGGGGGGTGAGACCCAGTACTTC. V is TRBV5-1 and J is TRBJ2-5; the match to TRBD2 covers 7 bases. CDR3 size: 14 residues. The ends lost 0 bases at V and 5 bases at J; junction bases unmatched: 4. Germline values: CDR1 SGHRS, CDR2 YFSETQ.

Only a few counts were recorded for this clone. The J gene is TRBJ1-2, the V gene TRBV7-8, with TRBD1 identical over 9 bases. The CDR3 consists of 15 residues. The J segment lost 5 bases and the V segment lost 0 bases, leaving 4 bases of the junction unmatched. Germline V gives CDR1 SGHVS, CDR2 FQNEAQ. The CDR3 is CASSLAAGTGYGYTF. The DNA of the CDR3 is TGTGCCAGCAGCTTAGCCGCCGGGACAGGGTATGGCTACACCTTC.

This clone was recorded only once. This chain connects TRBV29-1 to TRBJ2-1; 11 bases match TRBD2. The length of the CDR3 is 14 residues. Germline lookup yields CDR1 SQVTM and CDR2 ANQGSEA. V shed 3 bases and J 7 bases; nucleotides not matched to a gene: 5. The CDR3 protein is CSVDRTSGPNEQFF. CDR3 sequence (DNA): TGCAGCGTTGACAGGACTAGCGGGCCTAATGAGCAGTTCTTC.

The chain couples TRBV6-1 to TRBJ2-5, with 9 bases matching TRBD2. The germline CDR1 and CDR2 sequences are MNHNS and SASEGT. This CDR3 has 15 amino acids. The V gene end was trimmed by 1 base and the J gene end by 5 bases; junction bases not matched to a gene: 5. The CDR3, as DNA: TGTGCCAGCAGTGAAGGTAGCGGGAGCTATGAGACCCAGTACTTC. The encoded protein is CASSEGSGSYETQYF.

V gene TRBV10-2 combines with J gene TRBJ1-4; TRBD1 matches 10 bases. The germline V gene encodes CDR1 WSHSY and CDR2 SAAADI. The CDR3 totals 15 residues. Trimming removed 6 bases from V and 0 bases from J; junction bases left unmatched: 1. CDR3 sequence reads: CASRGQGTTNEKLFF. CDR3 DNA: TGCGCCAGCAGGGGACAGGGGACAACTAATGAAAAACTGTTTTTT.

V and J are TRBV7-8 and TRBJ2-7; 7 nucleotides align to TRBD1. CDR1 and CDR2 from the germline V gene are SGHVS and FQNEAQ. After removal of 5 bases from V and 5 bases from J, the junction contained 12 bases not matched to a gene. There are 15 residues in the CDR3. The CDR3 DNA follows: TGTGCCAGCAGCCATGCGGATAGGGGGCGTGACGAGCAGTACTTC. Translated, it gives CASSHADRGRDEQYF.